The 31 T cell receptor beta chains below come from one sample, sequenced in a study of cytomegalovirus exposure and HLA in healthy donors. 60 Vbeta and 13 Jbeta primers were used in PCR. The method was immunoSEQ multiplex PCR; TCRdb's version includes in-frame clones alone and lacks a portion of them. The sample includes about 110,000 clones, 80% to 85% of them seen just once. Input material: PBMCs. The receptor set was obtained from a man aged 25 to 45 in good health and CMV-seropositive.

In this sample, this clone turned up once. The CDR3 here is CASSLAPGLSTDTQYF. The CDR3 bases are TGTGCCAGCAGCTTAGCTCCGGGACTTAGCACAGATACGCAGTATTTT. The chain links TRBV7-8 to TRBJ2-3; the D gene is possibly TRBD2 (6 bases). This CDR3 is 16 amino acids long. Trimming shortened V by 0 bases and J by 0 bases, and 10 bases separated the two germline ends. CDR1 is SGHVS and CDR2 is FQNEAQ in the germline V gene.

This clone was observed a handful of times. The J gene is TRBJ2-7, the V gene TRBV6-1, with no clear D. This CDR3 has 12 amino acids. Trimming shortened V by 4 bases and J by 3 bases, and 7 bases separated the two germline ends. Germline-derived CDR1 and CDR2 are MNHNS and SASEGT. In nucleotides, the CDR3 is TGTGCCAGCAGTGCCCACAGCTACGAGCAGTACTTC. Translating it yields CASSAHSYEQYF.

With respect to this clone: One end of the junction fails to match germline, which may point to a read error. The V gene is TRBV6-1, the J gene TRBJ2-7; maybe TRBD1 (6 bases). This CDR3 is built from 14 residues. Germline CDR1 MNHNS, CDR2 SASEGT. The CDR3 here is CATSGVSFFYGQYF. The CDR3 nucleotides are TGTGCCACCTCAGGGGTCAGCTTTTTCTACGGGCAGTACTTC.

The chain couples TRBV2 to TRBJ2-7, with D possibly matching TRBD2 (6 bases). The germline CDR1 and CDR2 sequences are SNHLY and FYNNEI. The V gene lost 7 bases and the J gene lost 0 bases, with 16 bases spanning the gap. The CDR3 runs to 15 residues. The CDR3 nucleotides read TGTGCCAGCATCGGTAGCGCCGGGAGCTCCTACGAGCAGTACTTC. Protein sequence: CASIGSAGSSYEQYF. The whole variable domain, remainder taken from reference TRBV2 and TRBJ2-7, is EPEVTQTPSHQVTQMGQEVILRCVPISNHLYFYWYRQILGQKVEFLVSFYNNEISEKSEIFDDQFSVERPDGSNFTLKIRSTKLEDSAMYFCASIGSAGSSYEQYFGPGTRLTVT.

This clone was counted between two and nine times. The chain links TRBV30 to TRBJ1-2; D may be TRBD1 (6 bases). Germline loops: CDR1 GTSNPN, CDR2 SVGIG (reference sequence). Trimming pared 2 bases from V and 2 bases from J, leaving 9 bases between. The CDR3 has 13 residues. For the CDR3, the DNA is TGTGCCTGGAGTTTGGGGACAAACTATGGCTACACCTTC. The encoded protein is CAWSLGTNYGYTF.

This clone was counted only a few times. The J gene is TRBJ2-2, the V gene TRBV5-1, with TRBD1 matching 8 bases. The CDR3 has 15 amino acids. V lost 3 bases to trimming and J lost 4 bases; unmatched junction nucleotides: 5. CDR1 is SGHRS and CDR2 is YFSETQ in the germline V gene. The CDR3 DNA is TGCGCCAGCAGCTGGGGAACAGGGGGCACCGGGGAGCTGTTTTTT. Translating it yields CASSWGTGGTGELFF.

V gene TRBV2 combines with J gene TRBJ1-5; TRBD1 aligns across 11 bases. Looked up from germline, CDR1 is SNHLY and CDR2 is FYNNEI. The CDR3 is 15 residues long. Trimming removed 7 bases from V and 10 bases from J; junction bases left unmatched: 12. Written as DNA, the CDR3 is TGTGCCAGCACCTTCGGGACAGGGGGGGTCAATCCCCAGCATTTT. Translation gives CASTFGTGGVNPQHF. The complete variable domain, with remaining parts taken from reference TRBV2 and TRBJ1-5, reads EPEVTQTPSHQVTQMGQEVILRCVPISNHLYFYWYRQILGQKVEFLVSFYNNEISEKSEIFDDQFSVERPDGSNFTLKIRSTKLEDSAMYFCASTFGTGGVNPQHFGDGTRLSIL.

As to this clone: Compared with germline, one end of the junction differs, possibly owing to a read error. The genes are TRBV7-9 and TRBJ1-1; D call uncertain. The CDR3 is 15 residues long. Germline loops: CDR1 SEHNR, CDR2 FQNEAQ (reference sequence). CDR3 sequence reads: CSSSLVGVANTEAFF. Here the CDR3 DNA reads TGTTCCAGCAGCTTAGTCGGAGTAGCAAACACTGAAGCTTTCTTT.

The rearrangement links TRBV2 to TRBJ1-2; the D gene is possibly TRBD1 (5 bases). V lost 3 bases, J lost 3 bases, and 11 bases lay in between. This CDR3 has 14 residues. The V gene's germline CDR1 is SNHLY and CDR2 FYNNEI. The CDR3 sequence is CASSDPRDYYGYTF. Written as DNA, the CDR3 is TGTGCCAGCAGTGACCCCAGGGATTACTATGGCTACACCTTC.

The chain has TRBV6-1 and TRBJ1-2; possibly TRBD1 for D (6 bases). Germline assignment: CDR1 MNHNS and CDR2 SASEGT. Trimming removed 5 bases at V and 4 bases at J, with 11 bases between. The CDR3 contains 13 residues. CDR3 residues: CASSITGFYGYTF. Here the CDR3 DNA reads TGTGCCAGCAGTATAACAGGGTTCTATGGCTACACCTTC.

This clone has just a few counts. The chain couples TRBV2 to TRBJ2-1; D perhaps matches TRBD2 (6 bases). The CDR3 length is 14 residues. Germline CDR1 is SNHLY and CDR2 is FYNNEI. V shed 5 bases and J shed 8 bases, with 16 bases lying between them. The CDR3 DNA is TGTGCCAGCAGTTCGACGACTAGGGGCGATGAGCAGTTCTTC. Protein: CASSSTTRGDEQFF.

With regard to this clone: This could be a read error, since a much larger clone is one nucleotide away. The V call is TRBV21-1, the J call TRBJ2-2; the DNA was not used to check the table's D call, TRBD1. TRBV21-1 is recorded as a pseudogene. The CDR3 is 13 amino acids. As DNA, the CDR3 is TGTGCCAGCAGTAACAGGGGCACCGGGGAGCTGTTTTTT. It specifies CASSNRGTGELFF.

The gene calls are TRBV6-1 and TRBJ1-2; TRBD1 is a possible D gene (5 bases). This CDR3 contains 13 residues. Trimming removed 5 bases from V and 4 bases from J, with 11 bases in between. The germline gives CDR1 MNHNS, CDR2 SASEGT. CDR3 in amino acids: CASSTQGSYGYTF. DNA for the CDR3: TGTGCCAGCAGTACGCAGGGTAGCTATGGCTACACCTTC.

V usage is TRBV5-1 and J usage is TRBJ1-6; 8 bases align to TRBD1. V dropped 4 bases and J dropped 12; count of bases not matched to a gene: 15. The CDR3 has 16 residues. Germline loops: CDR1 SGHRS, CDR2 YFSETQ. The DNA for the CDR3 is TGCGCCAGCAGCCCGACAGGGGTTCCCTCCGGGGAACCCCTCCACTTT. As protein: CASSPTGVPSGEPLHF.

The chain has TRBV7-2 and TRBJ2-3; the match to TRBD2 covers 9 bases. Germline CDR1 reads SGHTA; CDR2 reads FQGNSA. V lost 1 base, J lost 4 bases, and 6 bases stayed unmatched. This CDR3 has 16 amino acids. Here the CDR3 reads CASSLGLAGSADTQYF. As DNA, the CDR3 is TGTGCCAGCAGCTTAGGTCTAGCGGGGAGCGCAGATACGCAGTATTTT.

The genes are TRBV6-5 and TRBJ2-3; D is possibly TRBD2 (5 bases). The V gene's germline CDR1 is MNHEY and CDR2 SVGAGI. CDR3 length: 15 amino acids. The V end was cut by 2 bases, the J end by 5 bases, with 14 bases between. The CDR3 spells CASSYVASRGDTQYF. For the CDR3, the DNA is TGTGCCAGCAGTTACGTAGCCTCACGGGGAGATACGCAGTATTTT.

This chain joins TRBV5-1 and TRBJ1-2; the D gene is possibly TRBD1 (5 bases). The V gene's germline CDR1 is SGHRS and CDR2 YFSETQ. The germline V and J ends were trimmed by 3 bases and 7 bases, with 19 bases remaining between them. CDR3 length: 15 amino acids. CDR3 sequence: CASSYQGEASFGYTF. The CDR3 DNA reads as TGCGCCAGCAGCTATCAGGGTGAGGCTTCGTTTGGCTACACCTTC.

The V and J genes are TRBV19 and TRBJ2-7; 7 positions match TRBD2. Trimming removed 6 bases from V and 2 bases from J; junction bases left unmatched: 10. Germline CDR1 is LNHDA and CDR2 is SQIVND (reference sequence). CDR3 size: 15 residues. The CDR3 sequence: CASSPIGRGTYEQYF. In DNA, the CDR3 is TGTGCCAGTAGCCCGATAGGGAGGGGAACCTACGAGCAGTACTTC.

The chain combines TRBV30 with TRBJ2-5; 12 bases are a match to TRBD2. The CDR3 extends over 15 amino acids. Trimming at V came to 1 base and at J to 5 bases, leaving 5 bases not matched to a gene. Germline V gene data show CDR1 as GTSNPN and CDR2 as SVGIG (reference sequence). This CDR3 is CAWSASGGGWETQYF. Here the CDR3 DNA reads TGTGCCTGGAGTGCTAGCGGGGGGGGGTGGGAGACCCAGTACTTC.

The V call is TRBV10-2, the J call TRBJ1-6; a weak D match, TRBD1 (6 bases). CDR1 is WSHSY and CDR2 is SAAADI in the germline V gene. There are 16 residues in the CDR3. The germline V and J ends were trimmed by 3 bases and 4 bases, with 13 bases remaining between them. CDR3 sequence: CASSDQGRIYNSPLHF. The CDR3 nucleotides read TGCGCCAGCAGTGATCAGGGGCGAATTTATAATTCACCCCTCCACTTT.

This clone was observed a handful of times. The chain carries TRBV5-6 and TRBJ1-2; D possibly corresponds to TRBD1 (6 bases). The CDR3 loop spans 13 amino acids. V gave up 4 bases and J gave up 4 bases, with 11 bases separating them. The germline CDR1 and CDR2 sequences are SGHDT and YYEEEE. The CDR3 loop reads CASSAQGTYGYTF. As DNA, the CDR3 is TGTGCCAGCAGCGCACAGGGTACCTATGGCTACACCTTC.

This clone was observed a few times. This chain links TRBV13 with TRBJ2-5; 8 nucleotides align to TRBD2. J was trimmed by 2 bases and V by 3 bases; bases with no gene match: 14. Per germline, CDR1 PRHDT and CDR2 FYEKMQ (reference sequence). There are 18 residues in the CDR3. The CDR3 region is CASSLADWGAGEQETQYF. As DNA, the CDR3 is TGTGCCAGCAGCTTGGCTGACTGGGGAGCGGGGGAGCAAGAGACCCAGTACTTC.

The chain employs TRBV28 and TRBJ1-2, with 8 bases fitting TRBD1. The junction had 8 bases not matched to a gene; V was cut back by 6 bases and J by 5 bases. This CDR3 comprises 14 residues. Germline V gene lookup returns CDR1 MDHEN and CDR2 SYDVKM. The CDR3 DNA reads as TGTGCCAGCAGACCTCCGGGACAGGTATATGGCTACACCTTC. It is translated as CASRPPGQVYGYTF.

The chain links TRBV7-9 to TRBJ2-1, with D possibly TRBD1 on 6 matching bases. Per germline, CDR1 SEHNR and CDR2 FQNEAQ (reference sequence). The V and J ends lost 5 bases and 2 bases respectively, with 13 bases between them. The CDR3 has 15 residues. The CDR3 coding sequence is TGTGCCAGCAGCACACCCCAGGGGACCTACAATGAGCAGTTCTTC. Protein: CASSTPQGTYNEQFF.

This clone was observed a few times. V gene TRBV7-9 combines with J gene TRBJ2-7; 8 nucleotides line up with TRBD1. CDR3 length equals 15 residues. Germline loops: CDR1 SEHNR, CDR2 FQNEAQ (reference sequence). The junction had 7 bases not matched to a gene; V was cut back by 5 bases and J by 1 base. The CDR3 is CASSPRDRSSYEQYF. The CDR3 DNA reads as TGTGCCAGCAGCCCCCGGGACAGGAGTTCCTACGAGCAGTACTTC.

The CDR3 DNA sequence: TGTGCCAGCAGGATCGGGGGGCTATCCTACAATGAGCAGTTCTTC. Translated, it gives CASRIGGLSYNEQFF. V and J are TRBV27 and TRBJ2-1; D may be TRBD2 (7 bases). Germline V gives CDR1 MNHEY, CDR2 SMNVEV (reference sequence). This CDR3 region has 15 residues. Trimming pared 6 bases from V and 1 base from J, leaving 13 bases between.

The chain is built from TRBV10-3 and TRBJ2-5; TRBD2 matches 9 bases. Germline lookup yields CDR1 ENHRY and CDR2 SYGVKD. This CDR3 comprises 16 residues. The ends lost 6 bases at V and 5 bases at J; junction bases unmatched: 13. The CDR3 DNA reads TGTGCCATCAGCGCTGCGGGTAGCGGGAGTACGGAGACCCAGTACTTC. Encoded protein: CAISAAGSGSTETQYF.

This clone has just a few counts. V and J are TRBV6-4 and TRBJ2-1; TRBD2 agrees at 11 bases. V was pared by 0 bases and J by 6 bases, with 1 base of the junction left unmatched. The CDR3 totals 15 residues. Germline V lookup: CDR1 MRHNA, CDR2 SNTAGT. CDR3 nucleotide sequence: TGTGCCAGCAGTGACTCTAGCGGGGGGGCCAATGAGCAGTTCTTC. Its translation is CASSDSSGGANEQFF.

The chain joins TRBV7-9 to TRBJ2-1; the match to TRBD2 covers 8 bases. There are 16 residues in the CDR3. Germline V CDR1 and CDR2: SEHNR, FQNEAQ (reference sequence). V shed 0 bases and J 7 bases; nucleotides not matched to a gene: 8. As DNA, the CDR3 is TGTGCCAGCAGCTTAGCGCGGGGGGAGGGGGGGAATGAGCAGTTCTTC. It is translated as CASSLARGEGGNEQFF.

The chain employs TRBV5-4 and TRBJ2-1; the match to TRBD2 covers 12 bases. The CDR3 is 17 residues long. V trimming: 4 bases; J trimming: 5 bases; junction bases outside the gene matches: 10. Germline-derived CDR1 and CDR2 are SGHNT and YYREEE (reference sequence). The CDR3 nucleotides read TGTGCCAGCAGCGACCCGACTAGCGGGAGTAGGGACAATGAGCAGTTCTTC. As protein: CASSDPTSGSRDNEQFF.

The gene calls are TRBV5-6 and TRBJ2-3; 9 bases line up with TRBD2. V shed 0 bases, J shed 6 bases, and the junction held 8 bases outside the gene matches. CDR3 length: 16 residues. Per germline, CDR1 SGHDT and CDR2 YYEEEE. CDR3 protein: CASSLARRGGQDTQYF. CDR3 sequence (DNA): TGTGCCAGCAGCTTGGCCCGGCGGGGGGGCCAGGATACGCAGTATTTT.